This note documents a single T cell receptor beta chain sequence. The protocol was immunoSEQ multiplex PCR, while the TCRdb copy is restricted to in-frame clones and leaves out a portion. This repertoire shows over 850,000 clones, more than 75% found once; its top ten account for 0.5% to 0.6%. The entry originates in a study of shared clonotypes between healthy human individuals. In the study overall: Per donor, CD8 memory used one plate, CD8 naive used two, CD4 memory used three and CD4 naive used three.

Donors, healthy HIV-negative adults, lacked recent acute infections or vaccinations. The study drew all its donors from Caucasian adults living in Nashville, Tennessee. The germline V gene encodes CDR1 SGHRS and CDR2 YFSETQ. V lost 0 bases and J 6 bases, leaving 12 bases between the germline ends. The length of the CDR3 is 14 residues. This rearrangement joins TRBV5-1 to TRBJ2-5; the D gene is possibly TRBD1 (6 bases). Input material: memory CD4+ T cells from PBMCs. Subset given: CD45RA-negative fraction. This TCR came from a man between 18 and 29 years old in good health. Some clones in this sample may be carry-over from other donors' samples. DNA for the CDR3: TGCGCCAGCAGCTTGGCGACAGGTGGGAAGACCCAGTACTTC. This translates into CASSLATGGKTQYF. The whole variable domain, filled in from reference TRBV5-1 and TRBJ2-5, reads KAGVTQTPRYLIKTRGQQVTLSCSPISGHRSVSWYQQTPGQGLQFLFEYFSETQRNKGNFPGRFSGRQFSNSRSEMNVSTLELGDSALYLCASSLATGGKTQYFGPGTRLLVL.